This T cell receptor beta chain was identified during a study of OX40 agonist ivuxolimab in advanced cancers. Study-wide context: Earlier anti-PD-1, anti-PD-L1 or anti-CTLA-4 therapy was permitted; 40% had received some.

Sequencing was performed with immunoSEQ multiplex PCR; in TCRdb, only in-frame clones are kept and a portion is missing. The sample has about 75,000 clones, 80% to 90% seen once. The input for sequencing was CD4+ or CD8+ T cells sorted from blood, taken in a trial of the OX40 agonist ivuxolimab. The TCR comes from an adult with an advanced solid tumor such as melanoma, head and neck, liver or kidney cancer.

CDR3: CASSSQRGGPDTQYF. The CDR3 DNA follows: TGTGCCAGCAGCTCCCAGCGGGGGGGCCCAGATACGCAGTATTTT. The genes are TRBV5-4 and TRBJ2-3; 10 positions match TRBD2. With V trimmed by 3 bases and J by 4 bases, 5 bases remained unmatched. The CDR3 is 15 amino acids. The germline V gene encodes CDR1 SGHNT and CDR2 YYREEE (reference sequence).